This TCR beta chain was retrieved from a study of blood T cell repertoires in COVID-19. Study summary: Acute-phase and convalescent COVID-19 samples originated in the United States, Italy and Spain. PBMCs, B-cell-depleted T cells, or T cells were the source of the cDNA or gDNA that made up the material.

As handled by the study authors: Amplification with reference gene primers provided the estimates of nucleated cell counts. Generated by immunoSEQ multiplex PCR, the TCRdb table keeps only in-frame clones and is missing some. That table gives V, J and clone size, and the DNA gave D and trimming. Of around 260,000 clones in the sample, approximately 86% were seen once. The junction had 17 bases not matched to a gene; V was cut back by 2 bases and J by 8 bases. CDR3 size: 18 residues. CDR1 is SGDLS and CDR2 is YYNGEE in the germline V gene. Specimen: peripheral blood. V is TRBV9 and J is TRBJ2-2, with 8 bases identical to TRBD2. This TCR came from a woman in her sixties with COVID-19, enrolled during active disease. The CDR3 DNA sequence: TGTGCCAGCAGCGTTTCTCCTGGGCTAGCGGGCCTTAGGGGGGAGCTGTTTTTT. It translates to CASSVSPGLAGLRGELFF. The whole variable domain, filled in from reference TRBV9 and TRBJ2-2, reads DSGVTQTPKHLITATGQRVTLRCSPRSGDLSVYWYQQSLDQGLQFLIQYYNGEERAKGNILERFSAQQFPDLHSELNLSSLELGDSALYFCASSVSPGLAGLRGELFFGEGSRLTVL.